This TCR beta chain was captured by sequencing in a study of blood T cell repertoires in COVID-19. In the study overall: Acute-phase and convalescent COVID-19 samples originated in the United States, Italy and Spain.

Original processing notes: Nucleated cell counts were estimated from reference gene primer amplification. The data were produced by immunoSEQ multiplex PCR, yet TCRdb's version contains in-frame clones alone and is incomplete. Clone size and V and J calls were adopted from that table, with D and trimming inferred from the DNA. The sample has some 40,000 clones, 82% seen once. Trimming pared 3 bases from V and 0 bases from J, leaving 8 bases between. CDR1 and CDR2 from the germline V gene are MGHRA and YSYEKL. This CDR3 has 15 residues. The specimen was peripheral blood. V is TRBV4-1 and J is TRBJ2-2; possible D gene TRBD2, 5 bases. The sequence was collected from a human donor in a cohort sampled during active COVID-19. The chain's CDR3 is CASSHSGPNTGELFF. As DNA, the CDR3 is TGCGCCAGCAGCCACAGCGGACCGAACACCGGGGAGCTGTTTTTT.